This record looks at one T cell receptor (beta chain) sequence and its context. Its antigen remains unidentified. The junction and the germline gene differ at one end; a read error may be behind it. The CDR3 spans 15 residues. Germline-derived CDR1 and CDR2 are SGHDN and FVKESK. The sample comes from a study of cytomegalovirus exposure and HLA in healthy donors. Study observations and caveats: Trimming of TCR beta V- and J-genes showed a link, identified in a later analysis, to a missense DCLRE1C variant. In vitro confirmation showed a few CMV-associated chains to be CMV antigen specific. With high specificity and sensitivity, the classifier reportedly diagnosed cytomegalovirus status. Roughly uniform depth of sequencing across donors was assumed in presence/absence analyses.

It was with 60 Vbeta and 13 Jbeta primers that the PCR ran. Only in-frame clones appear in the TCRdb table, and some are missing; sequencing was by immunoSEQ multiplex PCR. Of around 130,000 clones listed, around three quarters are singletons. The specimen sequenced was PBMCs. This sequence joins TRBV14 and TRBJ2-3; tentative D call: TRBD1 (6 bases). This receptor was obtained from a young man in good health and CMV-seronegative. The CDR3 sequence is CASSPGTYPTYTQYF. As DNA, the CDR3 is TGTGCCAGCAGCCCAGGGACATACCCCACATATACGCAGTATTTT.